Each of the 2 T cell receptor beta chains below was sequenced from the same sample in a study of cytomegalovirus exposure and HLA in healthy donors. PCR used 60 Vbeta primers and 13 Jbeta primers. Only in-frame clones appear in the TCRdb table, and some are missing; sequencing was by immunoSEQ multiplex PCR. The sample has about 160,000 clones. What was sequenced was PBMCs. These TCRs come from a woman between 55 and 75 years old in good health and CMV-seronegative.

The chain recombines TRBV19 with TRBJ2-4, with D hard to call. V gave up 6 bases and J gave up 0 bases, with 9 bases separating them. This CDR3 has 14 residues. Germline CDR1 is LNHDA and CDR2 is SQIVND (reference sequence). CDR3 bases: TGTGCCAGTAGGACAAAGCTAGCCAAAAACATTCAGTACTTC. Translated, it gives CASRTKLAKNIQYF. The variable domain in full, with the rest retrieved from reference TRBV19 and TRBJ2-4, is DGGITQSPKYLFRKEGQNVTLSCEQNLNHDAMYWYRQDPGQGLRLIYYSQIVNDFQKGDIAEGYSVSREKKESFPLTVTSAQKNPTAFYLCASRTKLAKNIQYFGAGTRLSVL.

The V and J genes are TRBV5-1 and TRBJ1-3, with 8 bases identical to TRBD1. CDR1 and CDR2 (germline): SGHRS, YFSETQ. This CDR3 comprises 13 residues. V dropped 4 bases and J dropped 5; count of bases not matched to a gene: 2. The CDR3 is CASSRDRRNTIYF. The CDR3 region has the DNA TGCGCCAGCAGCCGGGACAGGCGAAACACCATATATTTT.